This is a list of T cell receptor beta chains from one sample in a study of regulatory T cells. The protocol was immunoSEQ multiplex PCR, while the TCRdb copy is restricted to in-frame clones and leaves out a portion. The sample records 30,000 to 40,000 clones, approximately 91% being singletons. The sequencing sample was made of conventional CD4+ T cells sorted from blood. These TCRs come from a young adult with CD3G deficiency. CDR3s include the opening cysteine and the closing phenylalanine or tryptophan. D genes are given only for firm matches. The listing skips clone size in some rows; elsewhere it reads once, few, many or a size class.

J gene,V gene,D gene,clone size,CDR3 protein,CDR3 DNA
TRBJ2-7,TRBV28,NA,NA,CASSSSVYEQYF,TGTGCCAGCAGTTCGAGTGTCTACGAGCAGTACTTC
TRBJ1-5,TRBV7-2,NA,NA,CASSLQGGQPQHF,TGTGCCAGCAGCTTACAGGGCGGGCAGCCCCAGCATTTT
TRBJ2-7,TRBV6-1,TRBD1,NA,CASRGNRGPYEQYF,TGTGCCAGCAGGGGTAACAGGGGGCCCTACGAGCAGTACTTC
TRBJ1-5,TRBV6-1,NA,NA,CASSEQGGRDQPQHF,TGTGCCAGCAGTGAGCAAGGAGGACGGGATCAGCCCCAGCATTTT
TRBJ2-1,TRBV28,TRBD2,NA,CASSSPGLGGGEQFF,TGTGCCAGCAGTTCACCGGGACTAGGGGGGGGTGAGCAGTTCTTC
TRBJ1-2,TRBV7-9,NA,few,CASSPDGANYGYTF,TGTGCCAGCAGCCCGGACGGAGCTAACTATGGCTACACCTTC
TRBJ2-1,TRBV18,NA,NA,CASSRSKAYNEQFF,TGTGCCAGCTCACGGTCGAAGGCCTACAATGAGCAGTTCTTC
TRBJ2-3,TRBV27,NA,NA,CASSLSGSPLDTQYF,TGTGCCAGCAGTTTATCTGGCAGCCCCCTAGATACGCAGTATTTT
TRBJ2-7,TRBV6-1,NA,NA,CAISPDRSYEQYF,TGTGCCATCAGCCCCGACAGATCCTACGAGCAGTACTTC
TRBJ1-1,TRBV28,NA,NA,CASSLSGTEAFF,TGTGCCAGCAGTTTATCTGGGACTGAAGCTTTCTTT
TRBJ1-2,TRBV5-1,TRBD1,NA,CASGRQGAPDGYTF,TGCGCCAGCGGGAGACAGGGGGCGCCGGATGGCTACACCTTC
TRBJ1-6,TRBV19,NA,large,CASSAEINSPLHF,TGTGCCAGTAGTGCAGAGATAAATTCACCCCTCCACTTT
TRBJ2-7,TRBV10-3,TRBD2,NA,CAISPGTSNEQYF,TGTGCCATCAGCCCCGGGACTAGCAACGAGCAGTACTTC
TRBJ1-1,TRBV6-1,NA,once,CASSSLGTEAFF,TGTGCCAGCAGTTCCTTGGGGACTGAAGCTTTCTTT
TRBJ2-7,TRBV11-2,TRBD1,NA,CASTEEIDRAAEQYF,TGTGCCAGCACCGAGGAAATTGACAGGGCGGCCGAGCAGTACTTC
TRBJ1-6,TRBV5-1,NA,few,CASSLEGKGSPLHF,TGCGCCAGCAGCTTGGAAGGGAAAGGCTCACCCCTCCACTTT
TRBJ2-7,TRBV6-1,NA,NA,CASRPSQGGTGEQYF,TGTGCCAGCAGACCCTCCCAGGGGGGGACTGGGGAGCAGTACTTC
TRBJ1-1,TRBV19,NA,NA,CASSGQLNTEAFF,TGTGCCAGTAGCGGACAGCTGAACACTGAAGCTTTCTTT
TRBJ2-3,TRBV7-9,TRBD2,NA,CASSLGGSPDTQYF,TGTGCCAGCAGCTTGGGCGGGAGCCCAGATACGCAGTATTTT
TRBJ2-7,TRBV6-1,TRBD2,NA,CASKASGAYEQYF,TGTGCCAGCAAGGCTAGCGGAGCCTACGAGCAGTACTTC
TRBJ1-3,TRBV19,NA,NA,CASGTGSGNTIYF,TGTGCCAGTGGCACCGGCTCTGGAAACACCATATATTTT
TRBJ2-7,TRBV7-8,TRBD2,NA,CASSLGGGRSYEQYF,TGTGCCAGCAGCTTAGGCGGGGGGCGATCCTACGAGCAGTACTTC
TRBJ2-1,TRBV27,TRBD2,once,CASSFRGGSYNEQFF,TGTGCCAGCAGTTTTCGCGGGGGATCCTACAATGAGCAGTTCTTC
TRBJ2-6,TRBV19,TRBD1,NA,CASSPRQGGYSGANVLTF,TGTGCCAGTAGTCCCCGACAGGGGGGCTACTCTGGGGCCAACGTCCTGACTTTC
TRBJ1-2,TRBV7-9,TRBD1,NA,CASSSSYRGPYTF,TGTGCCAGCAGCTCAAGCTACAGGGGACCCTACACCTTC
TRBJ1-5,TRBV6-1,TRBD1,NA,CASSGGQAVQPQHF,TGTGCCAGCAGTGGGGGACAGGCGGTACAGCCCCAGCATTTT
TRBJ2-7,TRBV28,NA,NA,CASSFYQWGEQYF,TGTGCCAGCAGTTTCTACCAATGGGGCGAGCAGTACTTC
TRBJ2-7,TRBV6-1,NA,NA,CASSEGRFRSYEQYF,TGTGCCAGCAGTGAAGGGCGCTTCCGCTCCTACGAGCAGTACTTC